Shown below are 3 T cell receptor beta chains from a single sample sequenced in a study of blood T cell repertoires in COVID-19. Repertoires were generated with immunoSEQ multiplex PCR, while TCRdb's copy carries only in-frame clones and drops some. This table has 110,000 or so clones, 75% to 90% appearing once. The sequenced sample was peripheral blood. All receptors derive from a woman between 55 and 75 years old with COVID-19, enrolled during active disease.

The rearrangement links TRBV6-5 to TRBJ2-1, with TRBD1 matching over 11 bases. The CDR3 consists of 16 residues. V was pared by 0 bases and J by 6 bases, with 4 bases of the junction left unmatched. From germline, CDR1 is MNHEY and CDR2 SVGAGI. The chain's CDR3 is CASSYSSGTGGNEQFF. DNA of the CDR3: TGTGCCAGCAGTTACTCGTCTGGGACAGGGGGCAATGAGCAGTTCTTC.

The chain is built from TRBV27 and TRBJ1-1; 10 bases fit TRBD1. The CDR3 has 14 amino acids. V gave up 7 bases and J gave up 4 bases; unmatched junction bases: 6. CDR1 and CDR2 (germline): MNHEY, SMNVEV (reference sequence). This chain's CDR3 is CASTLGQGTTEAFF. DNA for the CDR3: TGTGCCAGCACTCTGGGACAGGGGACCACTGAAGCTTTCTTT.

The chain is built from TRBV6-5 and TRBJ2-4; the D gene is possibly TRBD1 (6 bases). CDR3 length: 11 residues. The V end was cut by 5 bases, the J end by 7 bases, with 6 bases between. Germline assignment: CDR1 MNHEY and CDR2 SVGAGI. CDR3 DNA sequence: TGTGCCAGCAGTCAGGGGAACATTCAGTACTTC. Its translation is CASSQGNIQYF.